Each of the 27 T cell receptor beta chains below was sequenced from the same sample in a study of blood T cell repertoires in COVID-19. The assay was immunoSEQ multiplex PCR, and TCRdb's table has in-frame clones only and misses some. The data contain a few hundred thousand clones, 70% to 90% of them singletons. Material: peripheral blood. The origin of the receptors is a woman in her thirties or forties who had recovered from COVID-19.

The chain is built from TRBV19 and TRBJ1-2; D is unresolved. The CDR3 covers 13 residues. The V gene's germline CDR1 is LNHDA and CDR2 SQIVND (reference sequence). Trimming stripped 4 bases from V and 1 base from J, with 7 bases between. The CDR3 region is CASSTYVNYGYTF. The CDR3 DNA reads as TGTGCCAGTAGTACCTACGTTAACTATGGCTACACCTTC.

This chain joins TRBV11-2 and TRBJ2-7, with TRBD1 matching 8 bases. Per germline, CDR1 SGHAT and CDR2 FQNNGV. The CDR3 sequence is 13 residues long. V gave up 5 bases and J gave up 9 bases; unmatched junction bases: 9. The CDR3 region has the DNA TGTGCCAGCAGCCCCTGGACAGGGTCACGGCAGTACGTC. Translated, it gives CASSPWTGSRQYV.

The chain recombines TRBV5-4 with TRBJ2-2, with 9 bases fitting TRBD2. Trimming took 4 bases from V and 0 from J; bases not matched to a gene: 4. This CDR3 contains 16 residues. Germline V gives CDR1 SGHNT, CDR2 YYREEE (reference sequence). The CDR3 DNA reads as TGTGCCAGCAGCCCCTGGACTAGCGCGAACACCGGGGAGCTGTTTTTT. This codes for CASSPWTSANTGELFF.

In this sample, this clone turned up once. The chain recombines TRBV14 with TRBJ1-4, with 8 bases fitting TRBD1. This CDR3 is built from 19 residues. The germline gives CDR1 SGHDN, CDR2 FVKESK. The trim removed 0 bases at V and 0 bases at J, leaving 9 bases unmatched. CDR3 residues: CASSQEGGRGLSTNEKLFF. CDR3 sequence (DNA): TGTGCCAGCAGCCAAGAAGGGGGCAGGGGGCTGTCAACTAATGAAAAACTGTTTTTT.

The chain carries TRBV29-1 and TRBJ1-1; 9 bases align to TRBD1. Unmatched junction bases numbered 4, after V lost 7 bases and J lost 4 bases. CDR1 is SQVTM, CDR2 ANQGSEA, per germline. The CDR3 totals 12 residues. In DNA form, the CDR3 reads TGCAGCGCCTGGGACAGGGCCACTGAAGCTTTCTTT. It specifies CSAWDRATEAFF. Full variable domain (remainder filled in from reference TRBV29-1 and TRBJ1-1): SAVISQKPSRDICQRGTSLTIQCQVDSQVTMMFWYRQQPGQSLTLIATANQGSEATYESGFVIDKFPISRPNLTFSTLTVSNMSPEDSSIYLCSAWDRATEAFFGQGTRLTVV.

This clone showed up just once. V usage is TRBV6-5 and J usage is TRBJ2-1; 7 bases map to TRBD1. The length of the CDR3 is 15 residues. Germline CDR1 MNHEY, CDR2 SVGAGI. The trim removed 5 bases at V and 7 bases at J, leaving 11 bases unmatched. The CDR3 loop reads CASSHTPTGKNEQFF. The DNA for the CDR3 is TGTGCCAGCAGTCACACCCCGACAGGGAAGAATGAGCAGTTCTTC.

The V gene is TRBV7-9, the J gene TRBJ2-7; 9 bases are a match to TRBD2. CDR3 length: 15 residues. The J segment lost 0 bases and the V segment lost 4 bases, leaving 4 bases of the junction unmatched. Germline V gives CDR1 SEHNR, CDR2 FQNEAQ (reference sequence). The CDR3 DNA follows: TGTGCCAGCAGCTCGGGACTAGCAATCTCCTACGAGCAGTACTTC. It yields the protein CASSSGLAISYEQYF.

The chain couples TRBV9 to TRBJ1-1; D is unclear. The CDR3 runs 14 residues. The germline CDR1 and CDR2 sequences are SGDLS and YYNGEE. The ends were cut back, 4 bases at V and 8 bases at J, with 18 bases in the middle. The CDR3 DNA follows: TGTGCCAGCAGCCCACCCCGGGAGAGAGGGGAAGCTTTCTTT. It specifies CASSPPRERGEAFF.

J is TRBJ2-6 and V is TRBV6-2 or TRBV6-3, with 8 bases lining up with TRBD2. The trim removed 0 bases at V and 3 bases at J, leaving 10 bases unmatched. This CDR3 is built from 19 residues. In germline, CDR1 is MNHEY, CDR2 SVGEGT. DNA of the CDR3: TGTGCCAGCAGTTACTCGAGCCCGAGCGGGAGAGGTGGGGCCAACGTCCTGACTTTC. Translating it yields CASSYSSPSGRGGANVLTF.

The chain recombines TRBV7-9 with TRBJ1-3, with TRBD1 matching 9 bases. The CDR3 spans 18 residues. V shed 5 bases and J 4 bases; nucleotides not matched to a gene: 15. In germline, CDR1 is SEHNR, CDR2 FQNEAQ (reference sequence). CDR3 protein: CASSPGQGRSMVGNTIYF. CDR3 DNA: TGTGCCAGCAGCCCCGGACAGGGGAGGTCCATGGTGGGAAACACCATATATTTT.

This clone showed up just once. This chain connects TRBV7-9 to TRBJ1-5; a weak D match, TRBD1 (5 bases). Germline V CDR1 and CDR2: SEHNR, FQNEAQ (reference sequence). V was cut by 3 bases and J by 0 bases, with 15 bases left in between. The length of the CDR3 is 17 residues. The CDR3 sequence: CASSLDPRQSSNQPQHF. Here the CDR3 DNA reads TGTGCCAGCAGCTTGGACCCAAGACAGAGTAGCAATCAGCCCCAGCATTTT.

This chain links TRBV2 with TRBJ2-3; a weak D match, TRBD2 (6 bases). V was clipped by 8 bases and J by 2 bases, with 14 bases between them. Germline CDR1 SNHLY, CDR2 FYNNEI. This CDR3 has 14 residues. CDR3 sequence reads: CASRGWRDTDTQYF. The DNA for the CDR3 is TGTGCCAGCCGAGGGTGGAGGGACACAGATACGCAGTATTTT.

The chain recombines TRBV5-4 with TRBJ1-1, with TRBD1 matching over 9 bases. V was pared by 2 bases and J by 11 bases, with 7 bases of the junction left unmatched. This CDR3 contains 13 residues. CDR1 is SGHNT, CDR2 YYREEE, per germline (reference sequence). Here the CDR3 reads CASSLGRDRGAFF. CDR3 coding DNA: TGTGCCAGCAGCTTAGGGCGAGACAGGGGGGCTTTCTTT.

J is TRBJ1-1 and V is TRBV28, with 7 bases matching TRBD1. This CDR3 comprises 15 residues. The germline V gene encodes CDR1 MDHEN and CDR2 SYDVKM. With 6 bases clipped from V and 1 base from J, the junction kept 8 bases outside the gene matches. This CDR3 reads CASSPLGTENTEAFF. The CDR3 DNA reads as TGTGCCAGCAGCCCATTGGGGACAGAGAACACTGAAGCTTTCTTT.

J is TRBJ1-1 and V is TRBV25-1; D unresolved. V lost 8 bases and J 1 base, leaving 8 bases between the germline ends. CDR3 size: 12 residues. Germline V lookup: CDR1 MGHDK, CDR2 SYGVNS. The CDR3 bases are TGTGCCAGCCCCCAGGAGAACACTGAAGCTTTCTTT. Translated, it gives CASPQENTEAFF.

The chain joins TRBV6-2 or TRBV6-3 to TRBJ1-4, with no clear D. V was pared by 5 bases and J by 4 bases, with 11 bases between. From germline, CDR1 is MNHEY and CDR2 SVGEGT. This CDR3 region has 14 residues. The DNA for the CDR3 is TGTGCCAGCAGTGACCCCGGCGGTAATGAAAAACTGTTTTTT. Protein sequence: CASSDPGGNEKLFF.

As DNA, the CDR3 is TGTGCCAGCAGCTTACCCTCCTCCTACAATGAGCAGTTCTTC. Amino acid sequence: CASSLPSSYNEQFF. The chain couples TRBV11-2 to TRBJ2-1, with D hard to call. The CDR3 is 14 amino acids. V dropped 2 bases and J dropped 0 bases, with 5 bases sitting between them. Germline loops: CDR1 SGHAT, CDR2 FQNNGV. The whole variable domain, filled in from reference TRBV11-2 and TRBJ2-1, reads EAGVAQSPRYKIIEKRQSVAFWCNPISGHATLYWYQQILGQGPKLLIQFQNNGVVDDSQLPKDRFSAERLKGVDSTLKIQPAKLEDSAVYLCASSLPSSYNEQFFGPGTRLTVL.

J is TRBJ2-1 and V is TRBV29-1; the match to TRBD2 covers 8 bases. Germline CDR1 and CDR2: SQVTM and ANQGSEA. With V trimmed by 1 base and J by 9 bases, 11 bases remained unmatched. CDR3 length: 15 residues. DNA for the CDR3: TGCAGCGTTGAAGCCCCGGGAGGGCCAGGAGCTGAGCAGTTCTTC. Its translation is CSVEAPGGPGAEQFF.

The V gene is TRBV6-1, the J gene TRBJ1-5; maybe TRBD1 (5 bases). V lost 0 bases to trimming and J lost 4 bases, with 10 bases between them. The V gene's germline CDR1 is MNHNS and CDR2 SASEGT. CDR3 size: 15 residues. As DNA, the CDR3 is TGTGCCAGCAGTGAAGCCGGGGGGACTAATCAGCCCCAGCATTTT. Translated: CASSEAGGTNQPQHF.

The V call is TRBV9, the J call TRBJ1-1; TRBD1 matches at 8 bases. This CDR3 is built from 14 residues. CDR1 is SGDLS, CDR2 YYNGEE, per germline. The V segment lost 2 bases and the J segment 1 base; nucleotides outside the gene matches: 1. CDR3 region: CASSVGTGNTEAFF. CDR3 sequence (DNA): TGTGCCAGCAGCGTGGGGACAGGGAACACTGAAGCTTTCTTT.

The CDR3 nucleotides are TGTGCCAGCTCACCATTTCCCCTAGCGGGCGGCGAGCAGTACTTC. It is translated as CASSPFPLAGGEQYF. This chain joins TRBV18 and TRBJ2-7, with 8 bases that match TRBD2. Germline V CDR1 and CDR2: KGHSH, LQKENI. J gave up 6 bases and V 2 bases, and 9 bases lay outside the gene matches. The CDR3 extends over 15 amino acids. The full variable domain, in which reference TRBV18 and TRBJ2-7 provide the parts outside the CDR3, is NAGVMQNPRHLVRRRGQEARLRCSPMKGHSHVYWYRQLPEEGLKFMVYLQKENIIDESGMPKERFSAEFPKEGPSILRIQQVVRGDSAAYFCASSPFPLAGGEQYFGPGTRLTVT.

The chain combines TRBV19 with TRBJ2-2; 8 nucleotides align to TRBD1. With 4 bases clipped from V and 8 bases from J, the junction kept 6 bases outside the gene matches. Per germline, CDR1 LNHDA and CDR2 SQIVND (reference sequence). This CDR3 region has 14 residues. Here the CDR3 DNA reads TGTGCCAGTAGTAGGGGACAGGCCCCGGGGGAGCTGTTTTTT. Its translation: CASSRGQAPGELFF.

This chain connects TRBV7-2 to TRBJ1-6, with D uncertain. Looked up from germline, CDR1 is SGHTA and CDR2 is FQGNSA. Trimming shortened V by 2 bases and J by 7 bases, and 12 bases separated the two germline ends. The CDR3 spans 15 residues. CDR3 coding DNA: TGTGCCAGCAGCTTATTCGGCGGTACCAATTCACCCCTCCACTTT. It yields the protein CASSLFGGTNSPLHF.

This chain joins TRBV3-1 (or the pseudogene TRBV3-2) and TRBJ2-1; 14 positions agree with TRBD2. The CDR3 is 20 amino acids. The germline V gene has CDR1 LGHDT and CDR2 YNNKEL (reference sequence). V trimming: 5 bases; J trimming: 9 bases; junction bases outside the gene matches: 21. The chain's CDR3 is CASSTRLAGGPVASPREQFF. CDR3 DNA: TGTGCCAGCAGCACCCGACTAGCGGGAGGGCCGGTGGCCTCTCCGCGTGAGCAGTTCTTC.

Remarks on this clone: This same CDR3 is encoded by further DNA sequences in the sample. V gene TRBV3-1 (or the pseudogene TRBV3-2) combines with J gene TRBJ2-1, with 12 bases lining up with TRBD2. The CDR3 length is 15 residues. V dropped 4 bases and J dropped 4; count of bases not matched to a gene: 2. The germline V gene encodes CDR1 LGHDT and CDR2 YNNKEL (reference sequence). The CDR3 loop reads CASSPTSGGYNEQFF. DNA for the CDR3: TGTGCCAGCAGCCCCACTAGCGGGGGGTACAATGAGCAGTTCTTC.

The rearrangement links TRBV6-2 or TRBV6-3 to TRBJ2-3; TRBD2 aligns across 8 bases. V gave up 2 bases and J gave up 3 bases; unmatched junction bases: 10. This CDR3 is built from 17 residues. In germline, CDR1 is MNHEY, CDR2 SVGEGT. CDR3 nucleotides: TGTGCCAGCAGTTACCCGACAGCGGGAGTTAGGACAGATACGCAGTATTTT. As protein: CASSYPTAGVRTDTQYF.

The CDR3 DNA sequence: TGTGCCAGCACCTGGACAGAGACTAATTCACCCCTCCACTTT. This encodes CASTWTETNSPLHF. The chain couples TRBV7-9 to TRBJ1-6, with TRBD1 as a possible D gene (6 bases). The ends were cut back, 7 bases at V and 6 bases at J, with 13 bases in the middle. CDR3 length: 14 amino acids. CDR1 and CDR2 (germline): SEHNR, FQNEAQ (reference sequence).